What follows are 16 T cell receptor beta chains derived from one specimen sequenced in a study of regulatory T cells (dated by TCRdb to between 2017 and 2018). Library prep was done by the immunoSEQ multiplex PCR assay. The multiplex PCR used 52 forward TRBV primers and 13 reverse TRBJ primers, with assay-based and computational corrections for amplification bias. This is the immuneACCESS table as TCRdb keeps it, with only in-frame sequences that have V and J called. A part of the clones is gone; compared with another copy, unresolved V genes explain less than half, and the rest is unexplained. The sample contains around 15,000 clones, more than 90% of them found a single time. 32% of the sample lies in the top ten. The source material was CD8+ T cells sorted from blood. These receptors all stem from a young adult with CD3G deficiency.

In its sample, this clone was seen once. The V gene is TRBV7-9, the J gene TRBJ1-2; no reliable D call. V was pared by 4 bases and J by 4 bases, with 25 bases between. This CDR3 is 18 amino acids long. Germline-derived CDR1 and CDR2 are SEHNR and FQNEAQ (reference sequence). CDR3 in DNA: TGTGCCAGCAGCTATCCTCGTGGCCGACCGGGGTCTTCCTATGGCTACACCTTC. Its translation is CASSYPRGRPGSSYGYTF.

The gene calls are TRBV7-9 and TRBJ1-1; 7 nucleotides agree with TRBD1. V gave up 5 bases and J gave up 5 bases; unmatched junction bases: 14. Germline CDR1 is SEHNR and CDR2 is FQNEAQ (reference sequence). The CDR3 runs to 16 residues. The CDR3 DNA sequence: TGTGCCAGCAGCCCTTTGCTGACAGGGAGCTCTACTGAAGCTTTCTTT. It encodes CASSPLLTGSSTEAFF.

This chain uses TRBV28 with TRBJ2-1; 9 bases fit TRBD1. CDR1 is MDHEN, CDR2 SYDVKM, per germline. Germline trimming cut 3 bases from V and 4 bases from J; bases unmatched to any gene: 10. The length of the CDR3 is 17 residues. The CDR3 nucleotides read TGTGCCAGCAGTTTCAAGACAGGGGGGTTTAGGTACAATGAGCAGTTCTTC. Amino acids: CASSFKTGGFRYNEQFF.

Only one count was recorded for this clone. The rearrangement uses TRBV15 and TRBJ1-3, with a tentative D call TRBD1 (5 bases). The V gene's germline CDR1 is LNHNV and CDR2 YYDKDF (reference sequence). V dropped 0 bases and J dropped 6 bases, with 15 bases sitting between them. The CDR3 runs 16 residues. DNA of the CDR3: TGTGCCACCAGCAGAGATCATAAGGGGTGGAAAAACACCATATATTTT. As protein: CATSRDHKGWKNTIYF.

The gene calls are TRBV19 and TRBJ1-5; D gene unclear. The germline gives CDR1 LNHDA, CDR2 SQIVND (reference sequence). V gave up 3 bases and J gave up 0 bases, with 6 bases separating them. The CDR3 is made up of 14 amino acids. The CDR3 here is CASSISHSNQPQHF. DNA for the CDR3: TGTGCCAGTAGTATTAGTCATAGCAATCAGCCCCAGCATTTT.

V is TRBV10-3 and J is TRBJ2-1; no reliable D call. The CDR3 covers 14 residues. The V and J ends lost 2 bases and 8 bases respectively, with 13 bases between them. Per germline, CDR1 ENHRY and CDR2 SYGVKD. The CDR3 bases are TGTGCCATCAGTGAGACCAGCCCCGCGGATGAGCAGTTCTTC. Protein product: CAISETSPADEQFF.

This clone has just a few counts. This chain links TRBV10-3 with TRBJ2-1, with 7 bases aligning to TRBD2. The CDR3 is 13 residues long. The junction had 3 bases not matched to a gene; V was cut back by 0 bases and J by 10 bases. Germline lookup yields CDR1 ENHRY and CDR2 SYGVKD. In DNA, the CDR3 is TGTGCCATCAGTGAGTCGGGAGCGGGGGAGCAGTTCTTC. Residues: CAISESGAGEQFF.

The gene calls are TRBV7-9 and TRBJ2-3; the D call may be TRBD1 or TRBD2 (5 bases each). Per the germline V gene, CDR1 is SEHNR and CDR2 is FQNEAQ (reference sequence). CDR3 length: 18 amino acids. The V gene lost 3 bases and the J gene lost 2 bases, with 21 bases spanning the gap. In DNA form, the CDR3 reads TGTGCCAGCAGCTTCGCGGCCACCGGGACGGAAAACACAGATACGCAGTATTTT. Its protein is CASSFAATGTENTDTQYF.

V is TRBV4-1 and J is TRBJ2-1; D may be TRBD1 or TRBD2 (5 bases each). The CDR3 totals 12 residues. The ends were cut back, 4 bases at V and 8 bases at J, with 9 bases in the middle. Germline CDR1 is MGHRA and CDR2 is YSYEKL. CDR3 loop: CASSLMGDEQFF. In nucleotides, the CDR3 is TGCGCCAGCAGCCTGATGGGGGATGAGCAGTTCTTC.

CDR3 bases: TGCGCCAGCAGCCACACCTCAGGAAATGAGCAGTTCTTC. Residues: CASSHTSGNEQFF. The chain uses TRBV4-3 and TRBJ2-1, with unresolved D. The CDR3 totals 13 residues. V was cut by 3 bases and J by 7 bases, with 10 bases left in between. Germline CDR1 LGHNA, CDR2 YSLEER.

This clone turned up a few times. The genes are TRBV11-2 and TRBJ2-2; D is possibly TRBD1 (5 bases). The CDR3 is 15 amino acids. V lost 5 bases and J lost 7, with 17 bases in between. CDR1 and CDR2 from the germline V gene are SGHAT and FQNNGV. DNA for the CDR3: TGTGCCAGCAGCCCCCTAAAGGGGTTTGGCGGGGAGCTGTTTTTT. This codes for CASSPLKGFGGELFF.

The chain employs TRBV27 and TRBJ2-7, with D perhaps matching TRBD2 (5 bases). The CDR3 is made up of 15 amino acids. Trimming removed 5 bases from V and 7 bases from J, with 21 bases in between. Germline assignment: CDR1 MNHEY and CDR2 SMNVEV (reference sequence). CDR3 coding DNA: TGTGCCAGCAGTCCCCTCGGTAGCGTCCTTGGGGAGCAGTACTTC. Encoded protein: CASSPLGSVLGEQYF.

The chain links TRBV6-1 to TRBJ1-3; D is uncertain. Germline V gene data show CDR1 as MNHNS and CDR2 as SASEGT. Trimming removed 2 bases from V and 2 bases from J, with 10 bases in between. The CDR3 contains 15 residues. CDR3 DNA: TGTGCCAGCAGTGAATATACGGCTCCTGGAAACACCATATATTTT. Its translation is CASSEYTAPGNTIYF.

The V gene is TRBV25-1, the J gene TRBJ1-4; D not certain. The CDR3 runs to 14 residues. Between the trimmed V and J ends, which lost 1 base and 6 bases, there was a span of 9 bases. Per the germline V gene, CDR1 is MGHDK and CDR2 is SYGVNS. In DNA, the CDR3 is TGTGCCAGCAGTGAATTTGATCCACATGAAAAACTGTTTTTT. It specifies CASSEFDPHEKLFF.

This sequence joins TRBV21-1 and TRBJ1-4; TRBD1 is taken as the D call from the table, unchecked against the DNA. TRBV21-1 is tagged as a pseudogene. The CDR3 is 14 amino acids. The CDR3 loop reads CASSTGSTNEKLFF. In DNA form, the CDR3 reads TGTGCCAGCAGCACAGGGTCAACTAATGAAAAACTGTTTTTT.

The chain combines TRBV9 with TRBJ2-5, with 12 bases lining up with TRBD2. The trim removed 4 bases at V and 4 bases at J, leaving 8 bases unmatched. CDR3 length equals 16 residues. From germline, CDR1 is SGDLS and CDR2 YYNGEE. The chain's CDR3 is CASSYPLAGGRETQYF. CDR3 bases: TGTGCCAGCAGCTACCCTCTAGCGGGGGGGAGAGAGACCCAGTACTTC.